This TCR beta chain was recovered during a study of blood T cells in healthy people across ages (dated by TCRdb to between 2014 and 2017). Some background on the complete study: In model experiments, template switching captured roughly one uniquely barcoded TCR beta cDNA molecule for every two T cells. To avoid experimental bias, donors of different ages were distributed randomly across sequencing lanes. Four age groups were formed from the donors: young (average approximately 16 years), middle-aged (approximately 39), aged (about 62) and long-lived (less than 85). Using deep sequencing normalized with unique cDNA molecular identifiers, the study measured how TCR beta repertoire diversity changes with age. The study analyzed two additional independent replicas of 1 million unique cDNA reads from the same blood draw for two donors, one aged 18 to 29 and one aged 80 or older.

Trimming leaves V shorter by 3 bases and J shorter by 8 bases, with the junction holding 15 bases beyond the gene matches. Spanning cysteine to phenylalanine, the CDR3 consists of 16 amino acids. The retained sequence is limited to the CDR3, 48 bases, with the frame set at the first base. The CDR1 and CDR2 encoded by the germline V gene (reference sequence) are DFQATT and SNEGSKA. The 40 or so donors, aged about 6 to 95 years, were systemically healthy Caucasian individuals from Russia. Each donor gave 8.5 to 10 milliliters of peripheral blood, collected into EDTA-treated Vacutainer tubes. Ficoll-Paque density-gradient centrifugation was used to isolate PBMCs, with at least 7 million obtained per sample. Trizol reagent was used to extract total RNA from the PBMCs, yielding at least 6 micrograms per sample. Naive CD45RAhigh/CD27high T cell percentages were measured by flow cytometry on a PBMC aliquot from every donor.

In regard to this clonotype: This receptor's antigen is unknown. No much larger clonotype is one base removed from it; base qualities were not supplied.

General study outcomes and caveats: Because donor CMV infection status was unknown, age-related changes in expanded clonotypes were potentially confounded. Estimates of total diversity based on one million sequenced T cells were regarded as lower bounds and as underestimates. Observed TCR beta diversity per million T cells fell roughly linearly with age, and a significant reduction was already apparent by age roughly 40. The percentage of naive T cells measured by flow cytometry correlated strongly with observed TCR beta diversity. Because profiling used bulk unsorted PBMCs, naive and antigen-experienced compartments could not be compared conclusively. Compared with the aged group, more naive CD4+ T cells, fewer expanded clones and increased TCR diversity were shown by the long-lived group, suggesting age selection.

Receptors were amplified or captured by 5' RACE. TCRdb lists the instrument as Illumina HiSeq 2500. A second PCR of about 6 to 12 cycles was run with a J-beta primer mix and a sample-barcoded 5' primer. Each TCR beta cDNA molecule received a unique molecular identifier from a template-switch 5' adaptor carrying 12 random nucleotides. Each sample yielded at least 3 million CDR3-containing paired-end reads. First-strand cDNA synthesis was performed from all RNA using the Mint cDNA synthesis kit, with priming by a TRBC-specific oligonucleotide. Following uracil-DNA glycosylase treatment, all cDNA underwent a first 18-cycle PCR with the universal primers M1SS and BC2_uni_R. The source study handled its data this way. For normalization, 1 million high-quality reads were randomly selected from each sample, with every read carrying a distinct molecular identifier. Instead of being binned into consensus sequences, reads with shared molecular identifiers were discarded. MiTCR, set to a Q25 quality threshold and the strictest error-elimination algorithm, was used for CDR3 identification, clonotype clustering and error correction. A nonparametric unseen species model with Euler transformation was used to estimate lower-bound total TCR beta diversity. The public reads were run again by TCRdb, first through fastp at Q25 and then through MiXCR, and only productive beta chains were kept. Identical CDR3 protein sequences are pooled into one entry, listed with their most common genes and DNA. The V and J calls come from TCRdb's annotation, not from the publication. The sample table contains hundreds of thousands of distinct CDR3 sequences; only one count was recorded for less than 60% of them. The biggest ten clones account for 20% to 25% of the sample.

This clonotype was sampled from a man older than 75 in good health. Sequenced: blood. The V gene is TRBV20-1 and the J gene is TRBJ1-4, with TRBD1 identical over 7 junction bases. The CDR3: CSASPMRQGVGEKLFF. The DNA is as follows: TGCAGTGCTAGCCCTATGCGACAGGGCGTCGGCGAAAAACTGTTTTTT.